The entry below describes one T cell receptor (beta chain). Authors' processing steps: Reference gene primers were amplified, and this amplification served to estimate nucleated cell counts. The method was immunoSEQ multiplex PCR; TCRdb's version includes in-frame clones alone and lacks a portion of them. Clone size and V and J calls were adopted from that table, with D and trimming inferred from the DNA. The data contain some 100,000 clones, roughly 90% of them seen just once; the ten biggest clones take up about 0.89%. The entry originates in a study of blood T cell repertoires in COVID-19. Across the whole study: Acute and convalescent COVID-19 specimens originated in the United States, Italy and Spain. T cells, B-cell-depleted T cells, or PBMCs provided the cDNA or gDNA that served as material.

CDR1 and CDR2 (germline): MDHEN, SYDVKM. V shed 6 bases and J 4 bases; nucleotides not matched to a gene: 10. CDR3 length: 16 residues. This receptor was taken from a man in his 60s with acute or convalescent COVID-19. The specimen sequenced was peripheral blood. The chain has TRBV28 and TRBJ2-5; 11 bases align to TRBD2. CDR3 in DNA: TGTGCCAGCAGAGCCCCACTAGCGGGAGTTCGAGAGACCCAGTACTTC. Translated: CASRAPLAGVRETQYF.